These 10 T cell receptor beta chains came from one sample sequenced in a study of cytomegalovirus exposure and HLA in healthy donors. Method: immunoSEQ multiplex PCR; TCRdb's copy keeps in-frame clones and lacks some. The sample carries 250,000 to 400,000 clones, 70% to 90% recorded once. The material sequenced was PBMCs. Receptors originate from a man aged 25 to 40 in good health and CMV-seronegative.

This chain links TRBV7-2 with TRBJ2-5; possibly TRBD1 for D (6 bases). Germline assignment: CDR1 SGHTA and CDR2 FQGNSA. V lost 2 bases and J lost 5, with 18 bases in between. This CDR3 has 16 residues. CDR3 in amino acids: CASSLRDRTRVETQYF. The CDR3, as DNA: TGTGCCAGCAGCTTACGCGACAGGACCCGGGTGGAGACCCAGTACTTC.

The V call is TRBV27, the J call TRBJ1-3; no clear D gene. Germline V gene sequence: CDR1 MNHEY, CDR2 SMNVEV (reference sequence). V was shortened by 6 bases and J by 0 bases, with 9 bases between the two germline ends. The CDR3 sequence is 14 residues long. The CDR3 nucleotides read TGTGCCAGCAGCCCCTTCCTCTCTGGAAACACCATATATTTT. It translates to CASSPFLSGNTIYF.

This clone was detected ten times or more. The chain recombines TRBV2 with TRBJ2-3; tentatively, D is TRBD2 (6 bases). CDR3 length equals 13 residues. With 7 bases removed from V and 2 bases from J, the gap between germline ends came to 10 bases. Germline V gives CDR1 SNHLY, CDR2 FYNNEI. The CDR3 DNA reads as TGTGCCAGCACCGGGACTTTCACAGATACGCAGTATTTT. It codes for CASTGTFTDTQYF. Filled out from reference TRBV2 and TRBJ2-3, the complete variable domain reads EPEVTQTPSHQVTQMGQEVILRCVPISNHLYFYWYRQILGQKVEFLVSFYNNEISEKSEIFDDQFSVERPDGSNFTLKIRSTKLEDSAMYFCASTGTFTDTQYFGPGTRLTVL.

The V call is TRBV6-5, the J call TRBJ2-5, with 9 bases aligning to TRBD2. Germline values: CDR1 MNHEY, CDR2 SVGAGI. This CDR3 has 16 amino acids. V shed 1 base, J shed 3 bases, and the junction held 6 bases outside the gene matches. This CDR3 is CASSYYRGGAKETQYF. The CDR3 region has the DNA TGTGCCAGCAGTTACTATCGCGGGGGGGCGAAAGAGACCCAGTACTTC.

V usage is TRBV7-2 and J usage is TRBJ2-7; 10 bases line up with TRBD2. The junction had 10 bases not matched to a gene; V was cut back by 1 base and J by 1 base. This CDR3 region has 18 residues. Germline loops: CDR1 SGHTA, CDR2 FQGNSA. The CDR3 DNA is TGTGCCAGCAGCTTAGAGCCAGCGGGGGGGCCAGGGTCCTACGAGCAGTACTTC. It translates to CASSLEPAGGPGSYEQYF.

The CDR3, as DNA: TGCGCCAGCTCTCCAGGGGGCAATGAGCAGTTCTTC. It codes for CASSPGGNEQFF. This chain uses TRBV5-1 with TRBJ2-1, with 7 nucleotides matching TRBD1. CDR3 length: 12 residues. Germline V CDR1 and CDR2: SGHRS, YFSETQ. V lost 7 bases to trimming and J lost 6 bases; unmatched junction nucleotides: 4.

V is TRBV2 and J is TRBJ2-7; 12 bases agree with TRBD2. Trimming took 6 bases from V and 3 from J; bases not matched to a gene: 6. The germline CDR1 and CDR2 sequences are SNHLY and FYNNEI. This CDR3 has 15 residues. CDR3 coding DNA: TGTGCCAGCAGCCCTCTAGCGGGGGGGAACTACGAGCAGTACTTC. Translated: CASSPLAGGNYEQYF.

The rearrangement links TRBV19 to TRBJ1-2; D not certain. The CDR3 is 16 amino acids. Trimming removed 5 bases from V and 0 bases from J, with 16 bases in between. The germline V gene encodes CDR1 LNHDA and CDR2 SQIVND (reference sequence). This chain's CDR3 is CASSRSGQVANYGYTF. CDR3 DNA: TGTGCCAGTAGTCGCTCTGGGCAGGTCGCTAACTATGGCTACACCTTC.

This sequence joins TRBV5-1 and TRBJ2-1; D gene ambiguous. The CDR3 has 15 amino acids. The germline CDR1 and CDR2 sequences are SGHRS and YFSETQ. V lost 3 bases, J lost 3 bases, and 13 bases lay in between. Written as DNA, the CDR3 is TGCGCCAGCAGCTCCCTAGTCGCGGACTACAATGAGCAGTTCTTC. Translation: CASSSLVADYNEQFF.

This chain uses TRBV5-1 with TRBJ2-6; the match to TRBD1 covers 9 bases. The CDR3 is 17 residues long. Per the germline V gene, CDR1 is SGHRS and CDR2 is YFSETQ. V trimming: 5 bases; J trimming: 4 bases; junction bases outside the gene matches: 10. The CDR3 sequence is CASRFTGGDPGANVLTF. The DNA of the CDR3 is TGCGCCAGCAGATTTACAGGGGGCGATCCCGGGGCCAACGTCCTGACTTTC.